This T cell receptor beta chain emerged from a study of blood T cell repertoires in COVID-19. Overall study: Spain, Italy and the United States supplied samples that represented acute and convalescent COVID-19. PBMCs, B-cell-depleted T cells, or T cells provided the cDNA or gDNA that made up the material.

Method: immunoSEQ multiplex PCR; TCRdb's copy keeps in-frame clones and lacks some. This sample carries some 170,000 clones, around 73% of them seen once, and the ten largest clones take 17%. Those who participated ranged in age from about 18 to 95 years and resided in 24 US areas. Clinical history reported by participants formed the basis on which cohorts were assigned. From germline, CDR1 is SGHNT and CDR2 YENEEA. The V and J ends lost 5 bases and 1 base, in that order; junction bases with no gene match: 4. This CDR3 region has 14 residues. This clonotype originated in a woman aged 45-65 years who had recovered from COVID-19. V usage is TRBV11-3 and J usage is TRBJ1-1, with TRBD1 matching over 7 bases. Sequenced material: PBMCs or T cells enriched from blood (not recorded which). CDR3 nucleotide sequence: TGTGCCAGCAGCGCCGACAGGGCGAACACTGAAGCTTTCTTT. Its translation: CASSADRANTEAFF. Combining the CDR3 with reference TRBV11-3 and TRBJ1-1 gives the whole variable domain EAGVVQSPRYKIIEKKQPVAFWCNPISGHNTLYWYLQNLGQGPELLIRYENEEAVDDSQLPKDRFSAERLKGVDSTLKIQPAELGDSAVYLCASSADRANTEAFFGQGTRLTVV.